A selection of T cell receptor beta chains follows, all from one sample in a study of cytomegalovirus exposure and HLA in healthy donors. The protocol was immunoSEQ multiplex PCR, while the TCRdb copy is restricted to in-frame clones and leaves out a portion. The sample has about 100,000 clones, 65% to 90% seen once; the top ten hold approximately 1.2%. Sequences were obtained from PBMCs. These receptor sequences come from a woman under 30 in good health and CMV-seronegative. The CDR3 runs from the conserved cysteine through the conserved F or W. Each record gives: D gene, J gene, V gene, clone size, CDR3 DNA, CDR3 protein. D genes are given only for firm matches. Only some rows state a clone size, as once, few, many or a class for expanded clones.

d_gene: -
j_gene: TRBJ1-1
v_gene: TRBV2
abundance: -
CDR3nt: TGTGCCAGCGGCCTAGAACAGAACACTGAAGCTTTCTTT
CDR3aa: CASGLEQNTEAFF

d_gene: -
j_gene: TRBJ1-2
v_gene: TRBV29-1
abundance: -
CDR3nt: TGCAGCGTTGAGACAGTAAATGTCTATGGCTACACCTTC
CDR3aa: CSVETVNVYGYTF

d_gene: -
j_gene: TRBJ2-7
v_gene: TRBV4-1
abundance: few
CDR3nt: TGCGCCAGCAGCCAAGGACAGCAATACTACGAGCAGTACTTC
CDR3aa: CASSQGQQYYEQYF

d_gene: -
j_gene: TRBJ1-1
v_gene: TRBV7-9
abundance: -
CDR3nt: TGTGCCAGCAGCTTAGCTCAGGGCCTCACTGAAGCTTTCTTT
CDR3aa: CASSLAQGLTEAFF

d_gene: -
j_gene: TRBJ2-1
v_gene: TRBV19
abundance: few
CDR3nt: TGTGCCAGTAGCGCGCGGAATGAGCAGTTCTTC
CDR3aa: CASSARNEQFF

d_gene: TRBD1
j_gene: TRBJ1-1
v_gene: TRBV19
abundance: -
CDR3nt: TGTGCCAGTAGTGGGGGACAGGGGGCCACTGAAGCTTTCTTT
CDR3aa: CASSGGQGATEAFF

d_gene: TRBD1
j_gene: TRBJ2-2
v_gene: TRBV28
abundance: -
CDR3nt: TGTGCCAGCAGTTGGACAGGGACGGGGGCCGGGGAGCTGTTTTTT
CDR3aa: CASSWTGTGAGELFF

d_gene: TRBD1
j_gene: TRBJ2-7
v_gene: TRBV7-2
abundance: -
CDR3nt: TGTGCCAGCAGCTTAGCCGCTGGACAGGGACAGGAGCAGTACTTC
CDR3aa: CASSLAAGQGQEQYF

d_gene: -
j_gene: TRBJ2-3
v_gene: TRBV9
abundance: -
CDR3nt: TGTGCCAGCAGCGCTCGCGGCGGGGGCACAGATACGCAGTATTTT
CDR3aa: CASSARGGGTDTQYF

d_gene: -
j_gene: TRBJ1-1
v_gene: TRBV4-3
abundance: -
CDR3nt: TGCGCCAGCAGCCCCCATTTAATCGCAACAGGCCGGAACACTGAAGCTTTCTTT
CDR3aa: CASSPHLIATGRNTEAFF

d_gene: TRBD1
j_gene: TRBJ1-6
v_gene: TRBV11-2
abundance: -
CDR3nt: TGTGCCAGCAGTTTACAGGGGTATAATTCACCCCTCCACTTT
CDR3aa: CASSLQGYNSPLHF

d_gene: -
j_gene: TRBJ1-5
v_gene: TRBV4-1
abundance: -
CDR3nt: TGCGCCAGCAGCCAAGACCAGGGGTGGCAGCCCCAGCATTTT
CDR3aa: CASSQDQGWQPQHF

d_gene: -
j_gene: TRBJ2-3
v_gene: TRBV28
abundance: -
CDR3nt: TGTGCCAGCAGTTTACTCCAGGGTCACGATACGCAGTATTTT
CDR3aa: CASSLLQGHDTQYF

d_gene: TRBD1
j_gene: TRBJ2-7
v_gene: TRBV7-7
abundance: -
CDR3nt: TGTGCCAGCAGCCAAGACAGGGGATCCTACGAGCAGTACTTC
CDR3aa: CASSQDRGSYEQYF

d_gene: -
j_gene: TRBJ2-7
v_gene: TRBV4-1
abundance: -
CDR3nt: TGCGCCAGCAGCCACCGCGGTTCTTACGAGCAGTACTTC
CDR3aa: CASSHRGSYEQYF

d_gene: -
j_gene: TRBJ2-3
v_gene: TRBV7-3
abundance: once
CDR3nt: TGTGCCAGCAGCTTAGGCCTAGCGCTAACCGATACGCAGTATTTT
CDR3aa: CASSLGLALTDTQYF

d_gene: TRBD2
j_gene: TRBJ2-2
v_gene: TRBV4-2
abundance: few
CDR3nt: TGTGCCAGCAGCCCTCGACTAGCGGGAGCCAGGGAGCTGTTTTTT
CDR3aa: CASSPRLAGARELFF

d_gene: TRBD2
j_gene: TRBJ2-5
v_gene: TRBV28
abundance: -
CDR3nt: TGTGCCAGCGTAGTGGCGGGGGGGGAGACCCAGTACTTC
CDR3aa: CASVVAGGETQYF

d_gene: TRBD1
j_gene: TRBJ1-2
v_gene: TRBV5-1
abundance: -
CDR3nt: TGCGCCAGCAGCAGCCGGGACAGGGGGCGAGATGGCTATGGCTACACCTTC
CDR3aa: CASSSRDRGRDGYGYTF

d_gene: -
j_gene: TRBJ2-1
v_gene: TRBV18
abundance: -
CDR3nt: TGTGCCAGCTCACCACCTAAAGGAGGGGAGGTGGACTACAATGAGCAGTTCTTC
CDR3aa: CASSPPKGGEVDYNEQFF

d_gene: TRBD1
j_gene: TRBJ2-2
v_gene: TRBV27
abundance: -
CDR3nt: TGTGCCAGCAGTCCAAACTCCGGGACAGGGGCCGGCGGGGAGCTGTTTTTT
CDR3aa: CASSPNSGTGAGGELFF

d_gene: -
j_gene: TRBJ1-1
v_gene: TRBV5-1
abundance: -
CDR3nt: TGCGCCAGCAGGGCAGGGTCGGAGTCCTTTGAAGCTTTCTTT
CDR3aa: CASRAGSESFEAFF

d_gene: -
j_gene: TRBJ2-7
v_gene: TRBV7-9
abundance: -
CDR3nt: TGTGCCAGCAGACCTGACAGTTCCTACGAGCAGTACTTC
CDR3aa: CASRPDSSYEQYF

d_gene: TRBD2
j_gene: TRBJ2-1
v_gene: TRBV4-3
abundance: -
CDR3nt: TGCGCCAGCAGCCAGGAACTAGCGGGGCAGACCTACAATGAGCAGTTCTTC
CDR3aa: CASSQELAGQTYNEQFF

d_gene: TRBD1
j_gene: TRBJ2-7
v_gene: TRBV4-3
abundance: few
CDR3nt: TGCGCCAGCAGCCAAGACGGGACAGGGGAAGCCTACGAGCAGTACTTC
CDR3aa: CASSQDGTGEAYEQYF

d_gene: -
j_gene: TRBJ2-3
v_gene: TRBV15
abundance: -
CDR3nt: TGTGCCACCAGCAGACGCAGCGGGGAGGGGGGAGATACGCAGTATTTT
CDR3aa: CATSRRSGEGGDTQYF

d_gene: TRBD1
j_gene: TRBJ1-1
v_gene: TRBV12-5
abundance: -
CDR3nt: TGTGCTAGTGGTCGGACAGGGTGGGACACTGAAGCTTTCTTT
CDR3aa: CASGRTGWDTEAFF

d_gene: TRBD2
j_gene: TRBJ2-3
v_gene: TRBV19
abundance: -
CDR3nt: TGTGCCAGTACCCTAAGCCAAGGGAGTTATCAGCGGGGGAACCCCGATACGCAGTATTTT
CDR3aa: CASTLSQGSYQRGNPDTQYF

d_gene: TRBD1
j_gene: TRBJ1-1
v_gene: TRBV5-6
abundance: few
CDR3nt: TGTGCCAGCAGCCTAAGGACAGGAGCGAGCTTT
CDR3aa: CASSLRTGASF